These 11 T cell receptor beta chains share one sample of origin, sequenced in a study of blood T cell repertoires in COVID-19. Assay used: immunoSEQ multiplex PCR; TCRdb lists only in-frame clones, some missing. The sample lists roughly 220,000 clones; 81% were seen once. Material for sequencing was peripheral blood. Source of these receptors: an elderly woman with COVID-19, enrolled during active disease.

The chain recombines TRBV9 with TRBJ1-5; no definite D call. The germline gives CDR1 SGDLS, CDR2 YYNGEE. The CDR3 contains 13 residues. V was shortened by 0 bases and J by 7 bases, with 8 bases between the two germline ends. The CDR3 sequence: CASSVAPRQPQHF. CDR3 coding DNA: TGTGCCAGCAGCGTAGCTCCGCGGCAGCCCCAGCATTTT.

The gene calls are TRBV5-1 and TRBJ1-1; D uncertain. With 4 bases removed from V and 4 bases from J, the gap between germline ends came to 17 bases. Per germline, CDR1 SGHRS and CDR2 YFSETQ. The CDR3 extends over 15 amino acids. CDR3 sequence: CASSPVGDIGTEAFF. CDR3 bases: TGCGCCAGCAGCCCCGTCGGGGATATTGGCACTGAAGCTTTCTTT.

As DNA, the CDR3 is TGTGCCAGCAGCCCTCAGGGGAGGCCCCAGCATTTT. It is translated as CASSPQGRPQHF. The J gene is TRBJ1-5, the V gene TRBV7-6; perhaps TRBD1 as D (6 bases). The germline gives CDR1 SGHVS, CDR2 FNYEAQ. This CDR3 has 12 amino acids. V was pared by 5 bases and J by 9 bases, with 11 bases between.

As concerns this clone: The sample holds other DNA sequences that translate to the same CDR3. The genes are TRBV5-1 and TRBJ2-1; D unresolved. CDR3 length: 14 amino acids. The germline V and J ends were trimmed by 0 bases and 0 bases, with 4 bases remaining between them. The germline CDR1 and CDR2 sequences are SGHRS and YFSETQ. CDR3 bases: TGCGCCAGCAGCTTGGACGGCTCCTACAATGAGCAGTTCTTC. Protein sequence: CASSLDGSYNEQFF.

The V and J genes are TRBV27 and TRBJ1-6; D unclear. V dropped 3 bases and J dropped 9 bases, with 15 bases sitting between them. The CDR3 has 15 amino acids. Germline V gene data show CDR1 as MNHEY and CDR2 as SMNVEV (reference sequence). The CDR3 protein is CASSFEGPLRSPLHF. DNA of the CDR3: TGTGCCAGCAGTTTCGAGGGTCCGTTACGTTCACCCCTCCACTTT.

This clone was counted a single time. V is TRBV9 and J is TRBJ1-4; TRBD1 matches at 10 bases. After removal of 4 bases from V and 7 bases from J, the junction contained 7 bases not matched to a gene. Looked up from germline, CDR1 is SGDLS and CDR2 is YYNGEE. This CDR3 spans 15 amino acids. The CDR3, as DNA: TGTGCCAGCAGCAACGGACAGGGGGGAATTGAAAAACTGTTTTTT. Encoded protein: CASSNGQGGIEKLFF.

The chain couples TRBV12-5 to TRBJ1-1; D remains unclear. Trimming cost V 1 base and J 1 base, with 7 bases left between them. CDR3 length equals 14 residues. Per the germline V gene, CDR1 is LGHNT and CDR2 is FRNRAP. The CDR3 region is CASGLGAPNTEAFF. CDR3 DNA: TGTGCTAGTGGTTTGGGGGCCCCGAACACTGAAGCTTTCTTT.

The chain combines TRBV11-2 with TRBJ2-1; TRBD2 agrees at 10 bases. The length of the CDR3 is 15 residues. The V segment lost 1 base and the J segment 6 bases; nucleotides outside the gene matches: 3. Per germline, CDR1 SGHAT and CDR2 FQNNGV. CDR3 nucleotide sequence: TGTGCCAGCAGCTTAGTGGGACTAGCGAGCAATGAGCAGTTCTTC. Translated: CASSLVGLASNEQFF.

The rearrangement links TRBV19 to TRBJ1-2; no definite D call. Germline CDR1 is LNHDA and CDR2 is SQIVND (reference sequence). The CDR3 extends over 12 amino acids. Trimming shortened V by 4 bases and J by 8 bases, and 11 bases separated the two germline ends. The CDR3 region is CASSKREQGYTF. The DNA of the CDR3 is TGTGCCAGTAGTAAACGAGAGCAAGGCTACACCTTC.

This clone was seen a handful of times. The chain couples TRBV19 to TRBJ1-2; D gene ambiguous. Germline loops: CDR1 LNHDA, CDR2 SQIVND (reference sequence). This CDR3 is built from 12 residues. V lost 8 bases to trimming and J lost 5 bases, with 12 bases between them. CDR3: CASLRGGYGYTF. The CDR3 nucleotides read TGTGCCAGTCTACGGGGAGGATATGGCTACACCTTC.

This chain connects TRBV7-9 to TRBJ2-5; 11 bases match TRBD2. Per the germline V gene, CDR1 is SEHNR and CDR2 is FQNEAQ (reference sequence). The CDR3 has 15 amino acids. V gave up 2 bases and J gave up 4 bases; unmatched junction bases: 3. The CDR3 DNA reads TGTGCCAGCAGCTTAAGGGGACTAGCGGCAGAGACCCAGTACTTC. It translates to CASSLRGLAAETQYF.